This T cell receptor beta chain was captured in a study of blood T cell repertoires in COVID-19. The assay was immunoSEQ multiplex PCR, and TCRdb's table has in-frame clones only and misses some. This sample has roughly 52,000 clones, with 87% found just once. This clone occurred a few times. The receptor was derived from a man in his forties with COVID-19, enrolled during active disease. The sequenced sample consisted of peripheral blood.

CDR3 nucleotides: TGTGCCAGCAGCTCAGGGGGTTCTAGCACAGATACGCAGTATTTT. Amino acid sequence: CASSSGGSSTDTQYF. This chain links TRBV5-4 with TRBJ2-3; 7 bases match TRBD1. Germline lookup yields CDR1 SGHNT and CDR2 YYREEE (reference sequence). V lost 3 bases and J lost 0; bases outside the gene matches: 4. This CDR3 has 15 residues.